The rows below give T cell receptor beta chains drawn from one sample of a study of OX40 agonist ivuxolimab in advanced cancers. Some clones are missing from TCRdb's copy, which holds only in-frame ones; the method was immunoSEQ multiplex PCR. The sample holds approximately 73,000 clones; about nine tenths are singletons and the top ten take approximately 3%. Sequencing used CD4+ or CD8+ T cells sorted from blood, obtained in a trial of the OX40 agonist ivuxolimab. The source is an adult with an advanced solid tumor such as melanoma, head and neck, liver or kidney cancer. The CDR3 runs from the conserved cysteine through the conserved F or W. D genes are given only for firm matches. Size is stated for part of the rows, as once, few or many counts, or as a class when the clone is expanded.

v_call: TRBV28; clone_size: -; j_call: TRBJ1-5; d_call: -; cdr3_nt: TGTGCCAGCAGTTTAGGTTGGGGGGGCAATCAGCCCCAGCATTTT; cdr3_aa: CASSLGWGGNQPQHF
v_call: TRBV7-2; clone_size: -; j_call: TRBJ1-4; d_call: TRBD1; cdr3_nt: TGTGCCAGCAGCTCGGGACAGGGGGCATTTAATGAAAAACTGTTTTTT; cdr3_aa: CASSSGQGAFNEKLFF
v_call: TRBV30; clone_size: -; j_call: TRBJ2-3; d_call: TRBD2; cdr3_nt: TGTGCCTGGAGTGCGGGGGGAGGCACAGATACGCAGTATTTT; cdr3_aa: CAWSAGGGTDTQYF
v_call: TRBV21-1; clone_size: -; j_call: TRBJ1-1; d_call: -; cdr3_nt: TGTGCCAGCCCATCTTGGGGGGAGGGTGGTGAAGCTTTCTTT; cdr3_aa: CASPSWGEGGEAFF
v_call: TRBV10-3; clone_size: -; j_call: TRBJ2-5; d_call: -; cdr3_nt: TGTGCCATCAGTGGACAAACAGGAGAGACCCAGTACTTC; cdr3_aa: CAISGQTGETQYF
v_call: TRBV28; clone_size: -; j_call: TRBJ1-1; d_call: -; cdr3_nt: TGTGCCAGCAGTCCCTTCGGGCGGCCCGGGACTGAAGCTTTCTTT; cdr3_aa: CASSPFGRPGTEAFF
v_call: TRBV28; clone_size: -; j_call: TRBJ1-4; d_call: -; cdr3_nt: TGTGCCAGCAGTTTGAATCCTGGTTGGGCGTTTTTT; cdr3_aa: CASSLNPGWAFF
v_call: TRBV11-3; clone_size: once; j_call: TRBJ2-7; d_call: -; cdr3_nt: TGTGCCAGCAGCTTAGCCCCCGGCCCCTCCTACGAGCAGTACTTC; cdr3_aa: CASSLAPGPSYEQYF
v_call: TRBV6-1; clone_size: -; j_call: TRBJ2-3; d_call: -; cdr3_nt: TGTGCCAGCAGTGGGGGGAGCACAGATACGCAGTATTTT; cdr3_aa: CASSGGSTDTQYF
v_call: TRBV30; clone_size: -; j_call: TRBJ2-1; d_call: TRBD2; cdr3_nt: TGTGCCTGGAGTGTTGAGGGGCGGGGGGACTACAATGAGCAGTTCTTC; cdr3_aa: CAWSVEGRGDYNEQFF
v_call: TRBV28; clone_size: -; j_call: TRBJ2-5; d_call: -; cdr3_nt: TGTGCCAGCAGAGTACGTCCGGGGAGTCAAGAGACCCAGTACTTC; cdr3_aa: CASRVRPGSQETQYF
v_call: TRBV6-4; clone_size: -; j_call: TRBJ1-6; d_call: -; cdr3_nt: TGTGCCAGCAGTGCTCGGGACAATTCACCCCTCCACTTT; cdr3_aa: CASSARDNSPLHF
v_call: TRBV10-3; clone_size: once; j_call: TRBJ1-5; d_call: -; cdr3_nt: TGTGCCATCAGGGCCAGCATCAATCAGCCCCAGCATTTT; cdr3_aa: CAIRASINQPQHF
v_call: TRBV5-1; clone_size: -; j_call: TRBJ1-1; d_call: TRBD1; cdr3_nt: TGCGCCAGCAGCCCCCGACAGGGGGACACTGAAGCTTTCTTT; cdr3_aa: CASSPRQGDTEAFF
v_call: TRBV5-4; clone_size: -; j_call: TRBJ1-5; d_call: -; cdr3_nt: TGTGCCAGCAGCTTGGGAGTTAATCAGCCCCAGCATTTT; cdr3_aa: CASSLGVNQPQHF
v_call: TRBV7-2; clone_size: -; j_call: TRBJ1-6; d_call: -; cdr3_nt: TGTGCCAGCAGCTTAGAACCGGGGCCCCAATCACCCCTCCACTTT; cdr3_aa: CASSLEPGPQSPLHF
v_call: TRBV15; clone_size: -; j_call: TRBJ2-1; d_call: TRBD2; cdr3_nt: TGTGCCACCAGCAGTACTAGCGGGGGGCCAACTGATGAGCAGTTCTTC; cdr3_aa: CATSSTSGGPTDEQFF
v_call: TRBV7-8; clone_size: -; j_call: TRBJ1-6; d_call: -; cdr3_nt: TGTGCCAGCAGCTTAGTGCGGGATTCACCCCTCCACTTT; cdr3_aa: CASSLVRDSPLHF
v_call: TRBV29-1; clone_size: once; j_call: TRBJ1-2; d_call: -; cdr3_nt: TGCAGCGTTGACGCGGGGACCTATGGCTACACCTTC; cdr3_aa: CSVDAGTYGYTF
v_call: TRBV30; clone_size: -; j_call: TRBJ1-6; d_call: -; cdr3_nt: TGTGCCTGGACCGGGACTTTTAATTCACCCCTCCACTTT; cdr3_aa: CAWTGTFNSPLHF
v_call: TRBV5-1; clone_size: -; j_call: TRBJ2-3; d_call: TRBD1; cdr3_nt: TGCGCCAGCAGCCCCGGACAGGGTCCGGATACGCAGTATTTT; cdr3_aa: CASSPGQGPDTQYF
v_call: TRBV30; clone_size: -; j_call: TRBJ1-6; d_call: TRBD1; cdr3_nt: TGTGCCTGGAGAGACAGGGCCAATTCACCCCTCCACTTT; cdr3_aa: CAWRDRANSPLHF
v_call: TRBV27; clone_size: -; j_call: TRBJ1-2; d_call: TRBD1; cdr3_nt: TGTGCCAGCAGTCCCGACAGGGAGGGTGGCTACACCTTC; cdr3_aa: CASSPDREGGYTF
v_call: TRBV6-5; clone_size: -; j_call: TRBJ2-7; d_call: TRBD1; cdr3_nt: TGTGCCAGCAGTGGGGGGACAGGGGCAAAGTACGAGCAGTACTTC; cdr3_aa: CASSGGTGAKYEQYF
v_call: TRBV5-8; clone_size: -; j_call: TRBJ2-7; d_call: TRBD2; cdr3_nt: TGTGCCAGCAGCCCCTACCGGGGGGCCTACGAGCAGTACTTC; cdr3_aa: CASSPYRGAYEQYF
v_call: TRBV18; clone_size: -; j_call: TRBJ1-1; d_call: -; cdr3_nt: TGTGCCAGCTCACTCTACAGGGTCGGGGGTGGAGGTGTTAACACTGAAGCTTTCTTT; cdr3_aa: CASSLYRVGGGGVNTEAFF
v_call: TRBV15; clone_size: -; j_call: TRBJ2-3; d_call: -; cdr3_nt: TGTGCCACCAGCATCTACACAGATACGCAGTATTTT; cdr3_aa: CATSIYTDTQYF
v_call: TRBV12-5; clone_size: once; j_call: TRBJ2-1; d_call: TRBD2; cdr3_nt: TGTGCTAGTGGTTTGCTAGCGGACGTATACAATGAGCAGTTCTTC; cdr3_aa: CASGLLADVYNEQFF
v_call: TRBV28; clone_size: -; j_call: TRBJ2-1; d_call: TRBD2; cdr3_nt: TGTGCCAGCAGCGGGACTAGACCATACAATGAGCAGTTCTTC; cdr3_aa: CASSGTRPYNEQFF
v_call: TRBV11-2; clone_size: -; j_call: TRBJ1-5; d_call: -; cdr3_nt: TGTGCCAGCAGCACAACGGGGGGAAGAAATCAGCCCCAGCATTTT; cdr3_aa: CASSTTGGRNQPQHF
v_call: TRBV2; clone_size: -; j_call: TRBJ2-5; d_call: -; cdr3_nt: TGTGCCAGCAGAGAAATGGTGCAAGAGACCCAGTACTTC; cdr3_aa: CASREMVQETQYF
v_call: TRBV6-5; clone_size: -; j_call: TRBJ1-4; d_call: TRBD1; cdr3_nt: TGTGCCAGCGGATCCGGGACAGATAATGAAAAACTGTTTTTT; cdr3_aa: CASGSGTDNEKLFF
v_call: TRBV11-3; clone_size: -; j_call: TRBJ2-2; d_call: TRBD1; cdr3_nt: TGTGCCAGCAGCTTAATATCGGGACAGGGTGGGACCGGGGAGCTGTTTTTT; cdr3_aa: CASSLISGQGGTGELFF
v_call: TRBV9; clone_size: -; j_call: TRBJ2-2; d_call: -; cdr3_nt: TGTGCCAGCAGCGTCAGCCAGGCCGGGGACACCGGGGAGCTGTTTTTT; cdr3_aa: CASSVSQAGDTGELFF
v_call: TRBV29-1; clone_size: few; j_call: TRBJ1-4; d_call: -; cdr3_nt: TGCAGCGTTGGAGGGATTGGAACTAATGAAAAACTGTTTTTT; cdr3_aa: CSVGGIGTNEKLFF
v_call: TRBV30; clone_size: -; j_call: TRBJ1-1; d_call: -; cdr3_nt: TGTGCCTGGAGTAGCCCAGGCCTCACTCTTGAAGCTTTCTTT; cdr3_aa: CAWSSPGLTLEAFF
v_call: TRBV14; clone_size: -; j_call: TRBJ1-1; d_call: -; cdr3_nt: TGTGCCAGCAGCCGGGACCCAGTTTCGGAAGCTTTCTTT; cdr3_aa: CASSRDPVSEAFF
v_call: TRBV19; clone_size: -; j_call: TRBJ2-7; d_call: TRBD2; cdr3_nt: TGTGCCAGTAGAGAAAGCGGGGCAAGCTACGAGCAGTACTTC; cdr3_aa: CASRESGASYEQYF
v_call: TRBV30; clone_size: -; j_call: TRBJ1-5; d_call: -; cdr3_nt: TGTGCCTGGAGTTGGGGCAGGGGAGTTGGTACCAGCAATCAGCCCCAGCATTTT; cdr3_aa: CAWSWGRGVGTSNQPQHF
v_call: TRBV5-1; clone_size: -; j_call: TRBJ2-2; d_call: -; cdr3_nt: TGCGCCAGCAAATATTCGGCAGGGGTAAACACCGGGGAGCTGTTTTTT; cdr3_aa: CASKYSAGVNTGELFF
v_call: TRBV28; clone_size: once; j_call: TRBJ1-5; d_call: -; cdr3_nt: TGTGCCAGCAGTTGGGGAAGCAATCAGCCCCAGCATTTT; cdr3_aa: CASSWGSNQPQHF
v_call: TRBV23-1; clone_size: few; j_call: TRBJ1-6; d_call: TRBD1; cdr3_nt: TGCGCCAGCAGTCCTCCGGGACAGGAGAGCTCCTATAATTCACCCCTCCACTTT; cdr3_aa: CASSPPGQESSYNSPLHF
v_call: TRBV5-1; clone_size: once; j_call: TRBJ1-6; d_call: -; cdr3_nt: TGCGCCAGCACGTTCACAGGGACGGATAATTCACCCCTCCACTTT; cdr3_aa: CASTFTGTDNSPLHF
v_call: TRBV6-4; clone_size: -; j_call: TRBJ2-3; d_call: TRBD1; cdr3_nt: TGTGCCAGCCGGACAGGGGAGACAGATACGCAGTATTTT; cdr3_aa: CASRTGETDTQYF
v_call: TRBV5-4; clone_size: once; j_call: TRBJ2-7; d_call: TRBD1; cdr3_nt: TGTGCCAGCAGCACCGACAGGGGGCGAAGGCCATACGAGCAGTACTTC; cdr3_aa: CASSTDRGRRPYEQYF
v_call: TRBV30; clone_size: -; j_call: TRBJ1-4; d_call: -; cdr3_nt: TGTGCCTGGAGTGACACAGGGCGAACTAATGAAAAACTGTTTTTT; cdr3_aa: CAWSDTGRTNEKLFF
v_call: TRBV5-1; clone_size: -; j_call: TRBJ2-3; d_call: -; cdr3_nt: TGCGCCAGCAGCTTGGAAGCAGGGAAAGATACGCAGTATTTT; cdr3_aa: CASSLEAGKDTQYF
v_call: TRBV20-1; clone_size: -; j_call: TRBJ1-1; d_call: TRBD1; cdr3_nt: TGCTCCACTGGCAGGGGGCATGAAGCTTTCTTT; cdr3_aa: CSTGRGHEAFF
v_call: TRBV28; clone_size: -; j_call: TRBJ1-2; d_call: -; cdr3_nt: TGTGCCAGCAGTCCGGGACACGGATGGGGCTACACCTTC; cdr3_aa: CASSPGHGWGYTF
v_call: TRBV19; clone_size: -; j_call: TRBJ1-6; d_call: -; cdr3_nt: TGTGCCAGTAGTGCCCTTAATTCACCCCTCCACTTT; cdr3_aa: CASSALNSPLHF
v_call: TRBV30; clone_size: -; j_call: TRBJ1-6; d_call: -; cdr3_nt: TGTGCCTGGAGTACGGCAGGATTCTATAATTCACCCCTCCACTTT; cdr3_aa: CAWSTAGFYNSPLHF
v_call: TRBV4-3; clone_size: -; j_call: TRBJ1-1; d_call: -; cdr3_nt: TGCGCCAGCAGCCAAGATTCGGTGAACACTGAAGCTTTCTTT; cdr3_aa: CASSQDSVNTEAFF
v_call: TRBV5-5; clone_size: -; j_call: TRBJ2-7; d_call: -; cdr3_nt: TGTGCCAGCAGCATTACAGGGTCCTCCTACGAGCAGTACTTC; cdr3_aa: CASSITGSSYEQYF
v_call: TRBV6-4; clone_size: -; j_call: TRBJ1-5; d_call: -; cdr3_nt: TGTGCCAGCCCGCCGGGGACAACGTATCGGTCAAATAGCAATCAGCCCCAGCATTTT; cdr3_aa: CASPPGTTYRSNSNQPQHF
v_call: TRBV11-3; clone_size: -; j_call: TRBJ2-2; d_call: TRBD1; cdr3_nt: TGTGCCAGCAGCCCAGGGACAGCGAACACCGGGGAGCTGTTTTTT; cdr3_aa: CASSPGTANTGELFF
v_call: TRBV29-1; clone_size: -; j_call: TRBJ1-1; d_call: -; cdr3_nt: TGCAGCGTCGGGGGTCCGCACGACACTGAAGCTTTCTTT; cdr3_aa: CSVGGPHDTEAFF
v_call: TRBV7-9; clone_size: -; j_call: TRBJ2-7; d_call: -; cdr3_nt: TGTGCCAGCAGCTTAGCGTTGGAGGTGTCCGAGCAGTACTTC; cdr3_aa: CASSLALEVSEQYF
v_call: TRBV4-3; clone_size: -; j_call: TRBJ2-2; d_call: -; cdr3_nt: TGCGCCAGCAGCCTCGGGGTGATGGGGCTCGATACCGGGGAGCTGTTTTTT; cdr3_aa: CASSLGVMGLDTGELFF
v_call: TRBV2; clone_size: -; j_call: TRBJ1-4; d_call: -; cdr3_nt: TGTGCCAGCAGTGACTCGGGGGGTCCAACTAATGAAAAACTGTTTTTT; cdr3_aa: CASSDSGGPTNEKLFF
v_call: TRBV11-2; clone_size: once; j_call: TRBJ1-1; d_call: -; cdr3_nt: TGTGCCAGCAGCTTAGATCTTGGAGTTGAAGCTTTCTTT; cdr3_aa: CASSLDLGVEAFF